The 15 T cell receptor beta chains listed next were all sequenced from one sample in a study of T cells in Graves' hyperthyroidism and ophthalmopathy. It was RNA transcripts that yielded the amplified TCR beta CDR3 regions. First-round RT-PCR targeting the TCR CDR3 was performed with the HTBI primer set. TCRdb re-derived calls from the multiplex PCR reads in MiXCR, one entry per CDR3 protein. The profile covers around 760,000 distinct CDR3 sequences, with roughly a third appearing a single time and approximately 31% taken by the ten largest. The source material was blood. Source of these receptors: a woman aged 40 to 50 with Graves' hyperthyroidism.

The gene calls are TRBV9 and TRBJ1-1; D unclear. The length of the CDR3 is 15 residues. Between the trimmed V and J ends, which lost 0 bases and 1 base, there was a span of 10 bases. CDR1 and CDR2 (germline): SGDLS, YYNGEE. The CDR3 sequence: CASSVDASKNTEAFF. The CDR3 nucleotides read TGTGCCAGCAGCGTAGACGCAAGTAAGAACACTGAAGCTTTCTTT.

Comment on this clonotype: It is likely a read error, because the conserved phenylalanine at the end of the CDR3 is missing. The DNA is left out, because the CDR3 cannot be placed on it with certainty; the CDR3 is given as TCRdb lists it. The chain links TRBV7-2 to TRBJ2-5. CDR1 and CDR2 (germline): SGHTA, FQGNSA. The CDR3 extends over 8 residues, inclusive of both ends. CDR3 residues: CASSSYRL.

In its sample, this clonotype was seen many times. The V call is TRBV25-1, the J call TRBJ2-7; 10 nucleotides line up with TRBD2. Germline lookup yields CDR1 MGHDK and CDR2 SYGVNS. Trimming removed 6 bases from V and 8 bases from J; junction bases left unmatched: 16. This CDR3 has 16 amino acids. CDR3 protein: CASRSGGGLATTKQYF. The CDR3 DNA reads TGTGCCAGCAGATCCGGGGGGGGACTAGCGACTACGAAGCAGTACTTC.

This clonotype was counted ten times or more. CDR3 DNA: TGTGCCAGCACCGCAGGAATAAATGAAAAACTGTTTTTT. Its protein product is CASTAGINEKLFF. This chain uses TRBV7-8 with TRBJ1-4; D ambiguous. Trimming shortened V by 7 bases and J by 5 bases, and 11 bases separated the two germline ends. CDR3 size: 13 residues. Germline CDR1 is SGHVS and CDR2 is FQNEAQ.

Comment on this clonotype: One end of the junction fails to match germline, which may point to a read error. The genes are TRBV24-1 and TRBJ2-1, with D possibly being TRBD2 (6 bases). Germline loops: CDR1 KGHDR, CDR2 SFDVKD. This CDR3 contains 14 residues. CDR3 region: CASSFRAGNNEQFF. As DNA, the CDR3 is TGTGCCAGCAGTTTCCGGGCGGGAAACAATGAGCAGTTCTTC.

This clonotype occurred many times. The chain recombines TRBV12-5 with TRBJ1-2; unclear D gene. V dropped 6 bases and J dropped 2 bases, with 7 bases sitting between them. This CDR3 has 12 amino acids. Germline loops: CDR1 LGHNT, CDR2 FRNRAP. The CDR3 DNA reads TGTGCTAGTGGACTCGACAACTATGGCTACACCTTC. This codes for CASGLDNYGYTF.

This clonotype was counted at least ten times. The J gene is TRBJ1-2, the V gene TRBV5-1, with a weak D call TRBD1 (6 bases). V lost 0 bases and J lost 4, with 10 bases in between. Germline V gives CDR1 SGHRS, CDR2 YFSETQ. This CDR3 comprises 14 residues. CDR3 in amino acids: CASSLDREAYGYTF. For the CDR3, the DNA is TGCGCCAGCAGCTTGGACAGGGAGGCCTATGGCTACACCTTC.

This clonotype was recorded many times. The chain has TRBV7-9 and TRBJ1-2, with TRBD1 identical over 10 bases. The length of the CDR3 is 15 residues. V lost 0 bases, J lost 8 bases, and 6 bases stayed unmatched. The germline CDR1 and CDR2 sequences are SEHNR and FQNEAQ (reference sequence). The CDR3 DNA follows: TGTGCCAGCAGCTTAGCGTCGGGACAGGGGAGCGGCTACACCTTC. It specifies CASSLASGQGSGYTF.

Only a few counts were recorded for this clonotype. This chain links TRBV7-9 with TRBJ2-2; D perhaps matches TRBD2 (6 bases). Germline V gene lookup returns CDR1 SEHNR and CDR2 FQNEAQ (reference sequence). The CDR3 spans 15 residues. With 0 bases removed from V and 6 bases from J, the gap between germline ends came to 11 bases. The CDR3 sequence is CASSLASGVAGELFF. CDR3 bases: TGTGCCAGCAGCTTAGCCTCGGGAGTCGCCGGGGAGCTGTTTTTT.

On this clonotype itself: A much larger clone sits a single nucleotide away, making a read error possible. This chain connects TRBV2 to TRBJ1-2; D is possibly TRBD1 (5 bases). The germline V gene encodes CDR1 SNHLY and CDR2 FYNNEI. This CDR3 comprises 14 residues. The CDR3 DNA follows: TGTGCCAGCAGTGATTCTGTTCGGGACTATGGCTGCACCTTC. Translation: CASSDSVRDYGCTF.

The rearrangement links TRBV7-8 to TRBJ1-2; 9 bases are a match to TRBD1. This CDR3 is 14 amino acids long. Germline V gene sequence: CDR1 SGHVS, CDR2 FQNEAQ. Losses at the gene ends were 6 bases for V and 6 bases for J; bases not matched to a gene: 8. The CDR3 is CASSHTGGRDGYTF. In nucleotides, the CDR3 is TGTGCCAGCAGTCATACAGGGGGCAGGGATGGCTACACCTTC.

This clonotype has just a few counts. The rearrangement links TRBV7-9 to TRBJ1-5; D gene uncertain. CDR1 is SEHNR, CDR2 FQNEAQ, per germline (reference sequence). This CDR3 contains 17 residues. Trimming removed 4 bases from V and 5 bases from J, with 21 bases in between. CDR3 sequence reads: CASSYTPPGKVDQPQHF. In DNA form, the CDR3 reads TGTGCCAGCAGCTATACTCCGCCCGGGAAGGTAGATCAGCCCCAGCATTTT.

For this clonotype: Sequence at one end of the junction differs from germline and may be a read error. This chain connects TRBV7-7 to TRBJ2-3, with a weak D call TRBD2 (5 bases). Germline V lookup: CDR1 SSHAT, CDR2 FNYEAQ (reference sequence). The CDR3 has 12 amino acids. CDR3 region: CASSPGEGTQYF. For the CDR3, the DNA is TGTGCTAGCAGCCCAGGAGAGGGTACGCAGTATTTT.

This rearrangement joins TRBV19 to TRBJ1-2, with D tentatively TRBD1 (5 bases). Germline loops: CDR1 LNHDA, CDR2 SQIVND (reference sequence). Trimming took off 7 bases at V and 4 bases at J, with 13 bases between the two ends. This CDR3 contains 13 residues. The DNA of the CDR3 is TGTGCCAGTAACTTGGACAATCGCTATGGCTACACCTTC. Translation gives CASNLDNRYGYTF. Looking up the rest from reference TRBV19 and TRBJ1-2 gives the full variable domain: DGGITQSPKYLFRKEGQNVTLSCEQNLNHDAMYWYRQDPGQGLRLIYYSQIVNDFQKGDIAEGYSVSREKKESFPLTVTSAQKNPTAFYLCASNLDNRYGYTFGSGTRLTVV.

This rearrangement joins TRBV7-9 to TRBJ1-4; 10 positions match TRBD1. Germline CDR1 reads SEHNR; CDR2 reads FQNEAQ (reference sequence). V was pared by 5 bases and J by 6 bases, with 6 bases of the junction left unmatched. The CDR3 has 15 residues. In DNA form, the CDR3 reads TGTGCCAGCAGCCCCGGGGACAGGGGAGATGAAAAACTGTTTTTT. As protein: CASSPGDRGDEKLFF.